What follows describes a single TCR beta chain. This clonotype showed up just a few times. Its antigen is unknown. Base qualities were left out, and no much larger clone turns up one base away. As encoded in the germline V gene, CDR1 is SGHRS while CDR2 is YFSETQ. Trimming takes 3 bases from V and 1 base from J, and the germline ends sit 8 bases apart. Reading from cysteine to phenylalanine, the CDR3 counts 15 amino acids. Here the CDR3 DNA is all that survives: 45 bases in frame from base 1. This sample was included in a study of T-cell memory formation after mild COVID-19 (dated by TCRdb to the early 2020s). In terms of the full investigation: Most TCR sequence clusters were specific to one of the two donors. T-cell clones expanding and contracting after mild COVID-19 in two donors were tracked by longitudinal TCRalpha and TCRbeta repertoire sequencing. Two young, previously healthy adult volunteers made up the cohort, one male and one female.

PBMCs were isolated by Ficoll-Paque density gradient centrifugation. Sequencing relied on an Illumina NovaSeq 6000. Using 5'RACE with constant-segment primers, TCRalpha and TCRbeta cDNA libraries were constructed, with sample barcodes and unique molecular identifiers added in the process. RNA was extracted from every sample with Trizol reagent. The libraries were amplified in two PCR steps, and the second step added a second sample barcode and Illumina TruSeq adapters. Sequencing of libraries was performed on an Illumina NovaSeq with 2 x 150 bp paired-end reads. The authors processed their data as follows. Reads were demultiplexed and collapsed into UMI-guided consensus sequences with migec v1.2.7. Using mixcr v2.1.11, UMI consensuses were aligned to TRA and TRB V and J templates and then assembled into clonotypes. A clonotype was counted as expanded or contracted only if both edgeR and NoisET called the change significant, with noise models trained on biological replicates. For edgeR calls, the thresholds were a false discovery rate-adjusted p below 0.01 and a log2 fold-change of 1. PCA with hierarchical clustering of max-normalized trajectories of the 1000 most abundant clonotypes was used as exploratory dynamics analysis. Separately sequenced CD4+ and CD8+ repertoires were used to assign a CD4 or CD8 phenotype to each responding clone. TCRdb reran the public reads through fastp at Q25 and MiXCR, keeping productive beta chains. Rows merge per CDR3 protein into single entries with the most common DNA and genes. The V and J calls reflect TCRdb's pipeline rather than the authors' work. The sample data list some 250,000 distinct CDR3 sequences, and more than 8% of these were observed just once. The top ten clonotypes cover 20% to 25% of the sample.

Overall results and qualifications from the work: The second-wave clones that peaked on day 37 were not confirmed to be SARS-CoV-2 specific. The detection of some responding clones in pre-infection memory suggests that pre-existing cross-reactive memory T cells joined the SARS-CoV-2 response. Contracting CD4+ clones were found mainly in CM and EM memory subsets, while CD8+ clones were enriched in EMRA. Clones contracting from day 15 to 85 had balanced CD4/CD8 phenotypes, while a second wave expanding from day 15 to 37 was biased towards CD4+. The study included only a couple of mild cases, and larger cohorts that include severe cases with pre-infection samples were judged to be necessary.

The receptor's source is a young man who had mild COVID-19 (a few samples of this study predate the infection). The sample titles of this study are shuffled in the database, so cell type and time point are left out; the donor was told from shared clones. The chain employs TRBV5-1 and TRBJ2-6, with the D gene tentatively TRBD1 or TRBD2, based on 5 matching bases in each. The sequenced sample consisted of PBMCs or a T cell subset sorted from them (not recorded which). The CDR3 region: CASSSGPSGANVLTF. The DNA sequence is given as TGCGCCAGCAGCTCGGGACCATCTGGGGCCAACGTCCTGACTTTC.